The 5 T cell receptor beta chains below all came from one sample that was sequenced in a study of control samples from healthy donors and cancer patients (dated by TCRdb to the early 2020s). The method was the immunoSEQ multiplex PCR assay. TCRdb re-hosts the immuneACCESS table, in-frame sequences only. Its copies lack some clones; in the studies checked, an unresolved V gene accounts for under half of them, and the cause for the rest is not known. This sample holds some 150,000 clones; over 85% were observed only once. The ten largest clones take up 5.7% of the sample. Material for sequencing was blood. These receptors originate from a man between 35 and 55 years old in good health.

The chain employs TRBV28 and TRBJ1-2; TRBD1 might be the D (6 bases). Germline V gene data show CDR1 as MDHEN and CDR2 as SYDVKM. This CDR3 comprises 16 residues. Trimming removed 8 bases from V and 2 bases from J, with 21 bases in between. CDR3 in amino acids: CASGLPTQGRNYGYTF. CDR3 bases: TGTGCCAGCGGACTCCCGACACAGGGTCGCAACTATGGCTACACCTTC.

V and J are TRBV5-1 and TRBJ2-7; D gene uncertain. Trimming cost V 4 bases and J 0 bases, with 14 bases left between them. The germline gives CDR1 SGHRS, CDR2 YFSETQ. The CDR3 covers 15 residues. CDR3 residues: CASSLNSGSSYEQYF. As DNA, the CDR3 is TGCGCCAGCAGCCTTAACTCAGGCAGCTCCTACGAGCAGTACTTC.

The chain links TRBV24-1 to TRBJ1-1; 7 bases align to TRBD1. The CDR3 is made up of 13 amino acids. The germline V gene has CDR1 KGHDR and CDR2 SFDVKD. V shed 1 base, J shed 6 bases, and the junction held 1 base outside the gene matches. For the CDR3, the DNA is TGTGCCACCAGTGATTTTACAGGGGCTGAAGCTTTCTTT. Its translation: CATSDFTGAEAFF.

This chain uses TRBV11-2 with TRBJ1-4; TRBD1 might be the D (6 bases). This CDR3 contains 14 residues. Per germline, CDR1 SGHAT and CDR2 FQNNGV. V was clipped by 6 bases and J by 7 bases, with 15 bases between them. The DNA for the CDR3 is TGTGCCAGCAGGAGGGGGGGGGAAGGTGAAAAACTGTTTTTT. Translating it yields CASRRGGEGEKLFF.

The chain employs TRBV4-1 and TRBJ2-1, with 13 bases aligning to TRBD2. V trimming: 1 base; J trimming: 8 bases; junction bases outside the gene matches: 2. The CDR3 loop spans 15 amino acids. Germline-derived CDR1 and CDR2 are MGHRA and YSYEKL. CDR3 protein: CASSQGTSGGDEQFF. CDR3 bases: TGCGCCAGCAGCCAAGGGACTAGCGGGGGCGATGAGCAGTTCTTC.